This entry concerns a single TCR beta chain. The junction departs from the called germline gene at one end, perhaps through a read error. The source of the sample is a study of blood T cells in healthy people across ages. The germline V gene has CDR1 SGHTA and CDR2 FQGNSA. This CDR3 has 13 residues. A J-beta primer mix and a sample-barcoded 5' primer were used in a second PCR of roughly 7 to 12 cycles. In TCRdb, the 5' RACE reads were re-called with MiXCR into one record per CDR3 protein. Among a few hundred thousand distinct CDR3 sequences listed, roughly half were seen once. V is TRBV7-2 and J is TRBJ1-5; D uncertain. This clonotype originated in a man aged 60 to 75 in good health. What was sequenced was blood. Here the CDR3 DNA reads TGTGCCAGCAACTTAGAGGCGGGAAAGCCCCAGCATTTT. Translated, it gives CASNLEAGKPQHF. Supplemented by reference TRBV7-2 and TRBJ1-5, the full variable domain reads GAGVSQSPSNKVTEKGKDVELRCDPISGHTALYWYRQSLGQGLEFLIYFQGNSAPDKSGLPSDRFSAERTGGSVSTLTIQRTQQEDSAVYLCASNLEAGKPQHFGDGTRLSIL.